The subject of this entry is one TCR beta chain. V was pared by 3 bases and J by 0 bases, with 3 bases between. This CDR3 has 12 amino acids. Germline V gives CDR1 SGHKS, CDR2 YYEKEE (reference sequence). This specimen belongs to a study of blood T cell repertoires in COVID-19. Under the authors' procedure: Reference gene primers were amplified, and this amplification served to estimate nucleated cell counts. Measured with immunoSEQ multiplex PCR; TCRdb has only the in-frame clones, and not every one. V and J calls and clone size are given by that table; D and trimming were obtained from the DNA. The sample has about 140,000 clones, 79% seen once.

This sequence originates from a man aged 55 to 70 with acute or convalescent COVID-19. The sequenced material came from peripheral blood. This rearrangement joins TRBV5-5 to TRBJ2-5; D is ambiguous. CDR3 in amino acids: CASSSYQETQYF. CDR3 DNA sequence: TGTGCCAGCAGCTCGTACCAAGAGACCCAGTACTTC.